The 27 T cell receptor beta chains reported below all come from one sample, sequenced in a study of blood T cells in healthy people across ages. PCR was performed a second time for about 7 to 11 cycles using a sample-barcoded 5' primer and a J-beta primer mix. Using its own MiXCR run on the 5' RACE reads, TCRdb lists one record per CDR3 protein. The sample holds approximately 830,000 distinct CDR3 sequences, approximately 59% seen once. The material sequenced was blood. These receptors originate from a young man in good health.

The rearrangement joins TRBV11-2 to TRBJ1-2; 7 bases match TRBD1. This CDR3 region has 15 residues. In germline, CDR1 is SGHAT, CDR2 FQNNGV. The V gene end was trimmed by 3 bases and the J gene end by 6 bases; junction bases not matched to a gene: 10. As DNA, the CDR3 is TGTGCCAGCAGCTTGCGGCAGGGGGGGCTAGATGGCTACACCTTC. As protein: CASSLRQGGLDGYTF. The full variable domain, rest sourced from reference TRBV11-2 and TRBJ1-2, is EAGVAQSPRYKIIEKRQSVAFWCNPISGHATLYWYQQILGQGPKLLIQFQNNGVVDDSQLPKDRFSAERLKGVDSTLKIQPAKLEDSAVYLCASSLRQGGLDGYTFGSGTRLTVV.

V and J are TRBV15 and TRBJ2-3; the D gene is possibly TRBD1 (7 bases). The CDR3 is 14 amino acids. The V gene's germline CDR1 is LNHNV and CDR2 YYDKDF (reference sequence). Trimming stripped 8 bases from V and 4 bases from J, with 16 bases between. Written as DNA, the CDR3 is TGTGCCACCGGGTGGAGGGGGCGGGCAGATACGCAGTATTTT. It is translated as CATGWRGRADTQYF.

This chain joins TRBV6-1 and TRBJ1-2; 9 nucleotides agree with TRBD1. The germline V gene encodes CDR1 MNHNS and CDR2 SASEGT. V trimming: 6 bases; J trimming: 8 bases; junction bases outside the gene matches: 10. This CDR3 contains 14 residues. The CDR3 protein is CASSTGGFSGGYTF. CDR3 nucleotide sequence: TGTGCCAGCAGCACAGGGGGCTTTTCAGGGGGCTACACCTTC.

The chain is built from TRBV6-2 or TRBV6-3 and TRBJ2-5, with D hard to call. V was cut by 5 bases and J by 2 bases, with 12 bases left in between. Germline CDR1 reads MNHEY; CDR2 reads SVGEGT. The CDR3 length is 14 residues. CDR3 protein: CASSRTVQQETQYF. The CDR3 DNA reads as TGTGCCAGCAGTAGGACGGTCCAACAAGAGACCCAGTACTTC.

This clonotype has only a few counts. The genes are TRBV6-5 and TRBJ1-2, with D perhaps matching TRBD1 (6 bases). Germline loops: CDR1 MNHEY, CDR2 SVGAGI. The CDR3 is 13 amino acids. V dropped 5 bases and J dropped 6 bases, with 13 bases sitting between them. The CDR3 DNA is TGTGCCAGCAGTGACGGGTCAGGGGATGGCTACACCTTC. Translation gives CASSDGSGDGYTF.

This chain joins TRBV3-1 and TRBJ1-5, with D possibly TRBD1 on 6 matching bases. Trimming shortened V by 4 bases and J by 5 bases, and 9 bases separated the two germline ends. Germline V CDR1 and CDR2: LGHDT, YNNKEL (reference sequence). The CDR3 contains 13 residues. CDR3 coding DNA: TGTGCCAGCAGCCTCGGACAGTATCAGCCCCAGCATTTT. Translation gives CASSLGQYQPQHF.

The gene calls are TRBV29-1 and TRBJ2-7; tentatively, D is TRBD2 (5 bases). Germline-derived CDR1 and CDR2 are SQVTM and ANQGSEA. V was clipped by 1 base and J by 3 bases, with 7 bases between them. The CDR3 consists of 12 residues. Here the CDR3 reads CSVEGTSYEQYF. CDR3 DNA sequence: TGCAGCGTTGAAGGAACTAGCTACGAGCAGTACTTC.

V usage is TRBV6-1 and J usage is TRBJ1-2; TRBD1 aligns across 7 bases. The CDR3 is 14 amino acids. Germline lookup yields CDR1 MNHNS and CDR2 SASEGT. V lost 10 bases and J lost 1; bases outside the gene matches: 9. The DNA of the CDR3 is TGTGCCACCACAGACAGGGCGTATAACTATGGCTACACCTTC. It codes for CATTDRAYNYGYTF.

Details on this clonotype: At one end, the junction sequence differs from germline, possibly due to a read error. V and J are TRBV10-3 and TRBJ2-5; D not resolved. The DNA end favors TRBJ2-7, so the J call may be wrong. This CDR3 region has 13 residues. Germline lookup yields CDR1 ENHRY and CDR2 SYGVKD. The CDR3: CAISASGDYEQYF. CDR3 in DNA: TGCGCCATCAGTGCTTCTGGGGACTACGAGCAGTACTTC.

CDR3 coding DNA: TGCAGTGCTAGAGGGATGGTTAGAGCGGGGGGGCCAAATACGCAGTATTTT. Protein sequence: CSARGMVRAGGPNTQYF. The chain has TRBV20-1 and TRBJ2-3, with 10 bases lining up with TRBD2. CDR3 size: 17 residues. The J segment lost 7 bases and the V segment lost 1 base, leaving 14 bases of the junction unmatched. CDR1 and CDR2 (germline): DFQATT, SNEGSKA (reference sequence).

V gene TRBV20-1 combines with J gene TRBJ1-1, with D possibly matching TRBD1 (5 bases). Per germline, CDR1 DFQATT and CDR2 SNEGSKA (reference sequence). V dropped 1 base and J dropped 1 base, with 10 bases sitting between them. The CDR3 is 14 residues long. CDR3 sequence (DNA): TGCAGTGCTAGAGGTGGGGGAGAGAACACTGAAGCTTTCTTT. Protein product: CSARGGGENTEAFF.

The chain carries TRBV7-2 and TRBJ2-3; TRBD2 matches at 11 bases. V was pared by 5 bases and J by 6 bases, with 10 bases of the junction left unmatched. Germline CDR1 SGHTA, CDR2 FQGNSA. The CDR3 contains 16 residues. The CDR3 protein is CASSARLAGFADTQYF. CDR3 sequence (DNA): TGTGCCAGCAGCGCACGACTAGCGGGGTTTGCCGATACGCAGTATTTT.

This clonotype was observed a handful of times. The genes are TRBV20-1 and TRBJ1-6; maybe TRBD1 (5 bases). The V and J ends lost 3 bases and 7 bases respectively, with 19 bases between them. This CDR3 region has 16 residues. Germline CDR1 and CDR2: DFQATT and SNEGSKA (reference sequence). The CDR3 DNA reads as TGCAGTGCTAGGGACTCCCGCGGGGGTGGCAATTCACCCCTCCACTTT. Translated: CSARDSRGGGNSPLHF.

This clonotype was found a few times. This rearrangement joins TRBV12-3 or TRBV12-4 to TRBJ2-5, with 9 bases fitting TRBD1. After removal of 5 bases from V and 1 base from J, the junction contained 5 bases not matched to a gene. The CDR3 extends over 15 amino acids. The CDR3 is CASSLDRGPQETQYF. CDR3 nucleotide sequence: TGTGCCAGCAGTCTGGACAGGGGACCCCAAGAGACCCAGTACTTC.

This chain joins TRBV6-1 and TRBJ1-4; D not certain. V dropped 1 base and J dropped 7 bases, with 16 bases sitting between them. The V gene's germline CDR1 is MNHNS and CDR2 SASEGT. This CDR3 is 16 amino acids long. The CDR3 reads CASSEGSAGAREKLFF. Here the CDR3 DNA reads TGTGCCAGCAGTGAAGGTTCTGCGGGCGCCCGTGAAAAACTGTTTTTT.

DNA of the CDR3: TGTGCCAGCAGTGCTTCCGGGACAGTCGATTCACCCCTCCACTTT. This translates into CASSASGTVDSPLHF. The J gene is TRBJ1-6, the V gene TRBV27; 7 bases are shared with TRBD1. Trimming removed 5 bases from V and 8 bases from J; junction bases left unmatched: 9. The germline V gene encodes CDR1 MNHEY and CDR2 SMNVEV (reference sequence). CDR3 length equals 15 residues.

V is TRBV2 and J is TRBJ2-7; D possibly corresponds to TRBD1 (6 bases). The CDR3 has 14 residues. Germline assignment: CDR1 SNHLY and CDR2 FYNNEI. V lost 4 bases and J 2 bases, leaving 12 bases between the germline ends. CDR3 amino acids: CASSGQDRAYEQYF. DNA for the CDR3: TGTGCCAGCAGTGGACAGGACAGAGCCTACGAGCAGTACTTC.

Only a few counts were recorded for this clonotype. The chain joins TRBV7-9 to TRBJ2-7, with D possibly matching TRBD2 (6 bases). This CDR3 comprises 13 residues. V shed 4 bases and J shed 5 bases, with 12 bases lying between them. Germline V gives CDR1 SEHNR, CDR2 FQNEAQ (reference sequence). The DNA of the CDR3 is TGTGCCAGCAGCTCCCGTGGGAGGAACGAGCAGTACTTC. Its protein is CASSSRGRNEQYF. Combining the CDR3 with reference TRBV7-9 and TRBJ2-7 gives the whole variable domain DTGVSQNPRHKITKRGQNVTFRCDPISEHNRLYWYRQTLGQGPEFLTYFQNEAQLEKSRLLSDRFSAERPKGSFSTLEIQRTEQGDSAMYLCASSSRGRNEQYFGPGTRLTVT.

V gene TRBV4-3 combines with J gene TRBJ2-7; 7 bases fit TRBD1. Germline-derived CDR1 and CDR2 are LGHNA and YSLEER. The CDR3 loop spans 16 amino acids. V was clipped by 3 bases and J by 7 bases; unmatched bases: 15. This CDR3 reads CASSHVFTGVLLEQYF. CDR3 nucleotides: TGCGCCAGCAGCCACGTTTTTACAGGGGTCCTACTGGAGCAGTACTTC.

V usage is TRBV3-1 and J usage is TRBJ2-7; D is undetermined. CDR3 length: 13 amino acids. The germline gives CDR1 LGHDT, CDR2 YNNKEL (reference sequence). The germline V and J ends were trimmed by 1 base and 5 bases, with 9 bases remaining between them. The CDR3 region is CASSQGGRNEQYF. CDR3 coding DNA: TGTGCCAGCAGCCAAGGGGGTCGGAACGAGCAGTACTTC.

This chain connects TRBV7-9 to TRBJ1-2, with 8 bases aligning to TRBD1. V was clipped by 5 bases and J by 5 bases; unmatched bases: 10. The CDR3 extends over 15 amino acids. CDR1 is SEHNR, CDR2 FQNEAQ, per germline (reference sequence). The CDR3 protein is CASSVGQGVGYGYTF. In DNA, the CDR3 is TGTGCCAGCAGCGTCGGACAGGGAGTAGGGTATGGCTACACCTTC.

This CDR3 reads CASRRGINEQYF. The CDR3 DNA reads as TGTGCCAGTCGGCGGGGGATCAACGAGCAGTACTTC. This chain uses TRBV12-3 or TRBV12-4 with TRBJ2-7; 7 bases fit TRBD2. V dropped 9 bases and J dropped 5; count of bases not matched to a gene: 7. This CDR3 contains 12 residues.

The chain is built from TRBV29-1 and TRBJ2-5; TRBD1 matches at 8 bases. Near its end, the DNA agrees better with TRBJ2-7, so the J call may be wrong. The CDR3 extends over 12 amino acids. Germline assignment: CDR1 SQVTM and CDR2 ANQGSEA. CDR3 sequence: CSVELQGDEQYF. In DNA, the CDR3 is TGCAGCGTTGAGTTACAGGGGGACGAGCAGTACTTC.

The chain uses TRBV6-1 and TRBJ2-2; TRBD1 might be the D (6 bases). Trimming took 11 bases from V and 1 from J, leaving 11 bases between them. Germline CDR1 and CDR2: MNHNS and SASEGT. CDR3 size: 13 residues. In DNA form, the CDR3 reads TGTGCCGGCACGGGACAGAACACCGGGGAGCTGTTTTTT. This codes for CAGTGQNTGELFF.

CDR3 DNA sequence: TGTGCCAGCAGTCCACACGGGGCAGGGGGTCAGCCCCAGCATTTT. The encoded protein is CASSPHGAGGQPQHF. V is TRBV27 and J is TRBJ1-5, with 7 nucleotides matching TRBD1. After removal of 5 bases from V and 6 bases from J, the junction contained 10 bases not matched to a gene. The length of the CDR3 is 15 residues. Germline CDR1 MNHEY, CDR2 SMNVEV (reference sequence).

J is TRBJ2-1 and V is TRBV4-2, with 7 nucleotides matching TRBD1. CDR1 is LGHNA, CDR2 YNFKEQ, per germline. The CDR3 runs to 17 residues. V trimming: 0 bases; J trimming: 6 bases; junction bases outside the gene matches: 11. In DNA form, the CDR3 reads TGTGCCAGCAGCCAAGATAGACAGGGCGGAGTTATCAATGAGCAGTTCTTC. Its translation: CASSQDRQGGVINEQFF.

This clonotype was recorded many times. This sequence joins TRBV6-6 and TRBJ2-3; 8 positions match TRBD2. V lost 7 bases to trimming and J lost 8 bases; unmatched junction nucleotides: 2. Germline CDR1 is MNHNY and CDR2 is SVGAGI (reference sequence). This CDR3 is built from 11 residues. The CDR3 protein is CASTGGATQYF. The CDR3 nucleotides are TGTGCCAGCACCGGGGGGGCTACGCAGTATTTT.